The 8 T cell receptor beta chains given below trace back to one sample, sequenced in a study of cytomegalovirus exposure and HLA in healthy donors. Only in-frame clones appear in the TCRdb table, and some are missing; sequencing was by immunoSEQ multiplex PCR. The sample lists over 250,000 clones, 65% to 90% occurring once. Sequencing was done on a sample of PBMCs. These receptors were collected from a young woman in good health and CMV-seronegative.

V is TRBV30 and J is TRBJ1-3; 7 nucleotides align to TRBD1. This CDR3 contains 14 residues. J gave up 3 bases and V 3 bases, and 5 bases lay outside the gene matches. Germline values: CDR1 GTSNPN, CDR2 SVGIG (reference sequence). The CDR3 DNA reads TGTGCCTGGAGCGGGACAGTCTATGGAAACACCATATATTTT. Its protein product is CAWSGTVYGNTIYF.

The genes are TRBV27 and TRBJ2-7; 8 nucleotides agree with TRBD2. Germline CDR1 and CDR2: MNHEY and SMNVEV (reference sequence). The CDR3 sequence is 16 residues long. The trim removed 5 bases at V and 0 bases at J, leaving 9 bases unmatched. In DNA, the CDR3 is TGTGCCAGCAGTCCGTCAGCGGGGGCCACCTCCTACGAGCAGTACTTC. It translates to CASSPSAGATSYEQYF.

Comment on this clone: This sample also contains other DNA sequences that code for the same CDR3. The CDR3 nucleotides read TGTGCCAGCAGTTACTCGCCAGGGGACTATGGCTACACCTTC. This translates into CASSYSPGDYGYTF. The chain is built from TRBV6-5 and TRBJ1-2; possible D gene TRBD1, 6 bases. V was clipped by 0 bases and J by 3 bases, with 8 bases between them. Germline CDR1 MNHEY, CDR2 SVGAGI. The CDR3 is 14 amino acids.

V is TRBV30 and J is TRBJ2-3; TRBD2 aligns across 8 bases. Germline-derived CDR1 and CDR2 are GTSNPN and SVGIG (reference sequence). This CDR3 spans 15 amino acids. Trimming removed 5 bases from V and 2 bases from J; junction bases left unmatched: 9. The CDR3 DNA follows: TGTGCCTGGGGCCCAACGGGAGGGATCACAGATACGCAGTATTTT. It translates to CAWGPTGGITDTQYF.

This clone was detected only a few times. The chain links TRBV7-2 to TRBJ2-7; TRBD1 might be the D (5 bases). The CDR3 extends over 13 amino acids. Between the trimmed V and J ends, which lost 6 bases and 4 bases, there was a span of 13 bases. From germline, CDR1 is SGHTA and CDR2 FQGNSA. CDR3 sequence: CASSIGAKYEQYF. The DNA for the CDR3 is TGTGCCAGCAGTATAGGGGCCAAATACGAGCAGTACTTC.

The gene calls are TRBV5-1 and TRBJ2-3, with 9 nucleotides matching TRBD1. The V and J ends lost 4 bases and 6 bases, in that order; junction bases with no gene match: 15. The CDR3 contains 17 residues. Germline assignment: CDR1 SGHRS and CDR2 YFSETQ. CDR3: CASSQGKTGGSQDTQYF. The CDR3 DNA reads TGCGCCAGCAGCCAAGGGAAGACAGGGGGAAGTCAGGATACGCAGTATTTT. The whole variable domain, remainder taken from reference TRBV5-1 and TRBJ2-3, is KAGVTQTPRYLIKTRGQQVTLSCSPISGHRSVSWYQQTPGQGLQFLFEYFSETQRNKGNFPGRFSGRQFSNSRSEMNVSTLELGDSALYLCASSQGKTGGSQDTQYFGPGTRLTVL.

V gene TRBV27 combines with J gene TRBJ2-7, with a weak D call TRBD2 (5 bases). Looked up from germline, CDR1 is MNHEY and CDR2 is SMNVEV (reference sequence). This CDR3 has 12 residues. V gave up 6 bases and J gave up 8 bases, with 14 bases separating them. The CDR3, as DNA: TGTGCCAGCAGCCCACCCGAGGGCAAGCAGTACTTC. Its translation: CASSPPEGKQYF.

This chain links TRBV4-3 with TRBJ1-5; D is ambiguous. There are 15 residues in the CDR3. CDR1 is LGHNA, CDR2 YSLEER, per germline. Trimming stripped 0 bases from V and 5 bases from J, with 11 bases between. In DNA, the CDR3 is TGCGCCAGCAGCCAAGATCGCCTCGGGGATCAGCCCCAGCATTTT. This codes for CASSQDRLGDQPQHF.